The clone carrying this T cell receptor beta chain has a single count. Its antigen is currently unknown. The sample originates from a study of memory CD8 T cells in hepatitis C reinfection. Study-wide context: HCV reinfection: RNA-positive following two negative tests at least 60 days apart. Study outcomes and limitations: Conclusions on public clonotypes and secondary clearance were not definitive with a handful of donors.

Clones were read by immunoSEQ multiplex PCR, and TCRdb kept only the in-frame ones, dropping some. The sample includes over 45,000 clones, about 90% of them seen just once. Regarding time point: pre-reinfection, 55 to 20 weeks before reinfection detection. The sorted cells went straight to TCR sequencing with no prior in vitro expansion. Control naive CD8 T cells came from two donors at all three reinfection time points. Sequencing used naive CD8+ T cells sorted from blood. The source of this sequence is a man aged 18 to 29 with hepatitis C virus infection.

The CDR3 here is CASSHQGDSYEQYF. The DNA of the CDR3 is TGCGCCAGCAGCCATCAGGGGGACTCCTACGAGCAGTACTTC. The rearrangement joins TRBV4-1 to TRBJ2-7, with 7 nucleotides matching TRBD1. Trimming removed 3 bases from V and 0 bases from J; junction bases left unmatched: 2. The CDR3 sequence is 14 residues long. Germline V lookup: CDR1 MGHRA, CDR2 YSYEKL.